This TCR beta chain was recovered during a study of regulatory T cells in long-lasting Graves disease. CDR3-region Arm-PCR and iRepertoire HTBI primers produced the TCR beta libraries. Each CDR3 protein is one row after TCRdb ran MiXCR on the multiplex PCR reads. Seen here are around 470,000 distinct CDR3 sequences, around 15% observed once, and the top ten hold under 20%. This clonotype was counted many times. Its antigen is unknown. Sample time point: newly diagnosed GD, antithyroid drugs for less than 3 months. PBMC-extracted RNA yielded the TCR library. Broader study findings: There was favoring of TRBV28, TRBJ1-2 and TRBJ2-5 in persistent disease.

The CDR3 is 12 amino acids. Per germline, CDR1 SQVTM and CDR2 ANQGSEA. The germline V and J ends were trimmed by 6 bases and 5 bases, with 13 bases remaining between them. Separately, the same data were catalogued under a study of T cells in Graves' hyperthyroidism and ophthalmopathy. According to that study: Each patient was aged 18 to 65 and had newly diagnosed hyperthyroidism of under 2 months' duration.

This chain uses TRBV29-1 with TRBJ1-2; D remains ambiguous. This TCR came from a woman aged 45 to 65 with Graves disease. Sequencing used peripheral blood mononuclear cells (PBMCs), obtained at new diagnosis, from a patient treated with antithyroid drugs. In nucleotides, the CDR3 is TGCAGCGTCGCGTCCAAAACGTATGGCTACACCTTC. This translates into CSVASKTYGYTF.